What follows describes a single TCR beta chain. Its antigen is unidentified. Here immunoSEQ multiplex PCR was the method, and the copy in TCRdb shows in-frame clones only, minus some. The data hold tens of thousands of clones, with 65% to 85% observed a single time. This entry is derived from a study of Tregs in tolerant kidney transplant recipients. Whole-study results and caveats: The small number of patients limits these findings pending further validation. Expanding Tregs on activated donor B cells appeared to best identify donor-specific TCRbeta clones.

Thawed PBMCs were FACS-sorted into unstimulated CD4+CD25+CD127- regulatory T cells, CD4+CD25- non-regulatory cells, CD4 and CD8 cells. The sample taken for sequencing was CD4+ T cells from blood. The receptor's source is a human donor in good health.

This CDR3 is CASSLRAPGSPLHF. The DNA of the CDR3 is TGCGCCAGCAGCTTAAGGGCCCCCGGGTCACCCCTCCACTTT. This chain connects TRBV5-1 to TRBJ1-6; D unclear. Per germline, CDR1 SGHRS and CDR2 YFSETQ. The V and J ends lost 2 bases and 10 bases respectively, with 13 bases between them. The CDR3 extends over 14 amino acids.